These T cell receptor beta chains were read from a single sample in a study of cytotoxic CD8 clonotypes in ibrutinib-treated CLL. Assay used: immunoSEQ multiplex PCR; TCRdb lists only in-frame clones, some missing. This table has 20,000 to 25,000 clones, approximately 77% appearing once. The sample in question was PBMCs, obtained before ibrutinib treatment. The receptors were sampled from a human donor with chronic lymphocytic leukemia. The CDR3 runs from the conserved cysteine through the conserved F or W. Fields, in order: J gene, clone size, V gene, D gene, CDR3 DNA, CDR3 protein. D genes are given only for firm matches. Clone size appears in some rows only: once, few, many, or a class for an expanded clone.

TRBJ2-5 . TRBV7-3 . TGTGCCAGCAGCTTAACGGCGGCAAGGGGGGAGACCCAGTACTTC CASSLTAARGETQYF
TRBJ1-5 . TRBV5-6 TRBD1 TGTGCCAGCAGCTGGACAGGGCGTAAGGATCAGCCCCAGCATTTT CASSWTGRKDQPQHF
TRBJ1-3 . TRBV2 TRBD1 TGTGCCAGCAGTGAGTTGAACATGCCCGGGACAGGGAGTGGAAACACCATATATTTT CASSELNMPGTGSGNTIYF
TRBJ2-6 . TRBV5-6 . TGTGCCAGCAGCCACCGCATAGGGAGGCCTGGGGCCAACGTCCTGACTTTC CASSHRIGRPGANVLTF
TRBJ1-1 . TRBV6-1 TRBD1 TGTGCCAGCAGTGATAGGGGGCTGACTGAAGCTTTCTTT CASSDRGLTEAFF
TRBJ2-1 . TRBV19 TRBD2 TGTGCCAGTAGTCAACTAGCGGGAGGCCTTAATGAGCAGTTCTTC CASSQLAGGLNEQFF
TRBJ2-5 . TRBV27 . TGTGCCAGCAGCAAGTCCGGGGGCCAAGAGACCCAGTACTTC CASSKSGGQETQYF
TRBJ1-4 . TRBV6-1 . TGTGCCAGCAGTGAAGAGATGGCTCCGACTAATGAAAAACTGTTTTTT CASSEEMAPTNEKLFF
TRBJ2-5 . TRBV4-1 . TGCGCCAGCAGCCGCTCGATTGGGACACGGGAGACCCAGTACTTC CASSRSIGTRETQYF
TRBJ1-2 . TRBV28 TRBD1 TGTGCCAGCAGTTTGGTAACAGGGGGCCTTGTCCCATCCCTCTATGGCTACACCTTC CASSLVTGGLVPSLYGYTF
TRBJ2-5 . TRBV7-7 . TGTGCTAGCAGCCCAATCCCTCAAGAGACCCAGTACTTC CASSPIPQETQYF
TRBJ2-5 . TRBV21-1 . TGTGCCAGCAGCAAAGCGCTCGGAGAGCTCCAGGAGACCCAGTACTTC CASSKALGELQETQYF
TRBJ1-2 few TRBV5-1 TRBD1 TGCGCCAGCAGCTACCCGGGACAGTACTATGGCTACACCTTC CASSYPGQYYGYTF
TRBJ1-4 once TRBV5-1 TRBD1 TGCGCCAGCAGCCAGCAAAACGGACAGGGAGAAAAACTGTTTTTT CASSQQNGQGEKLFF
TRBJ2-1 . TRBV7-2 TRBD2 TGTGCCAGCGGATCTAGCGGGGGTTACAATGAGCAGTTCTTC CASGSSGGYNEQFF
TRBJ2-7 . TRBV4-3 . TGCGCCAGCAGCCAAGGGGGAGACATAACCTACGAGCAGTACTTC CASSQGGDITYEQYF
TRBJ2-2 . TRBV18 . TGTGCCAGCTCACCGACATTCCCCGGGGAGCTGTTTTTT CASSPTFPGELFF
TRBJ1-2 . TRBV10-2 . TGCGCCAGCAGTGATCACCAGGTAAACTATGGCTACACCTTC CASSDHQVNYGYTF
TRBJ1-5 few TRBV7-9 . TGTGCCAGCTCCCAGAGCAATCAGCCCCAGCATTTT CASSQSNQPQHF
TRBJ2-7 . TRBV11-3 . TGTGCCAGCAGCGGCTCAGGGGCAGAGCAGTACTTC CASSGSGAEQYF
TRBJ1-6 . TRBV19 . TGTGCCAGTACCTTCCAACAGGGAGCAAATTCACCCCTCCACTTT CASTFQQGANSPLHF
TRBJ1-3 once TRBV25-1 TRBD1 TGTGCCAGCAGTGGACAGGGGTACCGAAACACCATATATTTT CASSGQGYRNTIYF
TRBJ1-5 . TRBV28 . TGTGCCAGTCTCGCCGGGTCAGGGTTAAGGCAGCCCCAGCATTTT CASLAGSGLRQPQHF
TRBJ1-1 . TRBV4-3 . TGCGCCAGCAGCCACCAGATTACAGGAAACACTGAAGCTTTCTTT CASSHQITGNTEAFF
TRBJ2-7 . TRBV19 TRBD2 TGTGCCAGTAGCCCTAGCGGGAGCTCCTACGAGCAGTACTTC CASSPSGSSYEQYF
TRBJ1-5 few TRBV7-8 . TGTGCCAGCAGCCCGGACACGGAAAATCAGCCCCAGCATTTT CASSPDTENQPQHF
TRBJ2-1 . TRBV14 TRBD2 TGTGCCAGCAGTCCCGGACTAGGAAGGGAGCAGTTCTTC CASSPGLGREQFF
TRBJ1-3 few TRBV2 . TGTGCCAGCAGGGGCACCACTGGAAACACCATATATTTT CASRGTTGNTIYF
TRBJ2-1 few TRBV28 . TGTGCCAGCAGTCGACCACAGGGCGCTAGCAATGAGCAGTTCTTC CASSRPQGASNEQFF
TRBJ1-4 . TRBV5-5 . TGTGCCAGCAGCTTGGAGGGTGCAACTAATGAAAAACTGTTTTTT CASSLEGATNEKLFF
TRBJ1-3 few TRBV19 . TGTGCCAGTAGAAGCCCCGGACAGTTTGGAAACACCATATATTTT CASRSPGQFGNTIYF
TRBJ2-2 . TRBV5-4 . TGTGCCAGCAGCTTGTCGGAGACCGCCGGGGAGCTGTTTTTT CASSLSETAGELFF
TRBJ2-1 . TRBV7-8 TRBD2 TGTGCCAGCAGCTTGGGACTAGCCTCGGGCAATGAGCAGTTCTTC CASSLGLASGNEQFF
TRBJ2-3 once TRBV7-8 TRBD2 TGTGCCAGCAGCTTACCGACTAGCGGGAGATTAAATACGCAGTATTTT CASSLPTSGRLNTQYF
TRBJ1-5 few TRBV7-9 TRBD1 TGTGCCAGCAGATCGGGACAGGGTAGCAATCAGCCCCAGCATTTT CASRSGQGSNQPQHF